This is a list of T cell receptor beta chains from one sample in a study of blood T cell repertoires in COVID-19. Using immunoSEQ multiplex PCR, the repertoire was profiled, and TCRdb retains in-frame clones only, with some absent. The sample lists more than 80,000 clones, roughly 89% seen once, with roughly 18% in the top ten. Material for sequencing was peripheral blood. These receptors all come from a woman aged 55-70 years with COVID-19, enrolled during active disease. Each CDR3 is given with its conserved first and last residue. The D gene is left open where the match is weak. Clone size is stated in some rows and not others, as once, few, many or a class when expanded.

cdr3_nt	cdr3_aa	v_call	clone_size	j_call	d_call
TGCGCCAGCAGTGTAGGAGGGGGCAGGGTTCGGACAGATACGCAGTATTTT	CASSVGGGRVRTDTQYF	TRBV10-1	once	TRBJ2-3	.
TGTGCCAGCAGCTCCGGGACGGCTAGGGGGGGTGAAAAACTGTTTTTT	CASSSGTARGGEKLFF	TRBV7-2	.	TRBJ1-4	.
TGTGCCAGCTTGGACATCTGGAGAAACACCATATATTTT	CASLDIWRNTIYF	TRBV6-5	.	TRBJ1-3	.
TGTGCCAGCAGTCAAACAGGGCGGAGAGCTTTCTTT	CASSQTGRRAFF	TRBV12-3/TRBV12-4	.	TRBJ1-1	.
TGTGCTAGTGGTTTCCGGGACAGGGGATTATTTGGCTACACCTTC	CASGFRDRGLFGYTF	TRBV12-5	.	TRBJ1-2	TRBD1
TGTGCCAGCAGCCCTCCGTCCCACGAGCAGTACTTC	CASSPPSHEQYF	TRBV2	.	TRBJ2-7	.
TGTGCCAGCAGCCGCCGGGAAGACAATCAGCCCCAGCATTTT	CASSRREDNQPQHF	TRBV6-5	.	TRBJ1-5	.
TGTGCCAGCAGTTACCAGGCTACTAGCACAGATACGCAGTATTTT	CASSYQATSTDTQYF	TRBV6-5	.	TRBJ2-3	.
TGCGCCAGCAGCTTGCAACCGGGACAGGGACGGGGCGAGCAGTACTTC	CASSLQPGQGRGEQYF	TRBV5-1	.	TRBJ2-7	TRBD1
TGCGCCAGCAGCCAGGCCGTCAGAAACACTGAAGCTTTCTTT	CASSQAVRNTEAFF	TRBV4-1	few	TRBJ1-1	.
TGTGCCATCAGTGAGTCGGAGGGGTATCAGCCCCAGCATTTT	CAISESEGYQPQHF	TRBV10-3	.	TRBJ1-5	.
TGTGCCAGCAGCTTAGGGCTCAATACGCAGTATTTT	CASSLGLNTQYF	TRBV7-2	.	TRBJ2-3	.
TGTGCCAGCAGCGTCAGACTAGCGGGGGGACCTGACGAGCAGTACTTC	CASSVRLAGGPDEQYF	TRBV11-2	.	TRBJ2-7	TRBD2
TGTGCCAGCAGCCAGGGCCCCCCAGATACGCAGTATTTT	CASSQGPPDTQYF	TRBV3-1/TRBV3-2	.	TRBJ2-3	.
TGTGCCAGCAGACCTACAGGGTCCGATACGCAGTATTTT	CASRPTGSDTQYF	TRBV5-6	once	TRBJ2-3	.